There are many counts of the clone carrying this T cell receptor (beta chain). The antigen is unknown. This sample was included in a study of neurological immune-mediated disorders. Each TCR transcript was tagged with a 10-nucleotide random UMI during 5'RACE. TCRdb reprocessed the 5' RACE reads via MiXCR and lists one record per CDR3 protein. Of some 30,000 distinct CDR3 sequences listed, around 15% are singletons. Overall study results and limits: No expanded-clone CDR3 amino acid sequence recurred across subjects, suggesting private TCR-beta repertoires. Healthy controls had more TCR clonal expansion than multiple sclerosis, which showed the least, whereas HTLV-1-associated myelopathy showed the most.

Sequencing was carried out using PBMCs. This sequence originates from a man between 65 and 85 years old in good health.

DNA for the CDR3: TGTGCCAGCAGCTTAGGGGACAGGGCAACAGATACGCAGTATTTT. It encodes CASSLGDRATDTQYF. J is TRBJ2-3 and V is TRBV5-5; 9 bases are shared with TRBD1. The CDR3 is 15 amino acids. Germline V gives CDR1 SGHKS, CDR2 YYEKEE (reference sequence). Trimming took 2 bases from V and 3 from J; bases not matched to a gene: 4.